What follows is one T cell receptor beta chain and its context. Its specificity is unknown. The CDR3 spans 16 residues. The trim removed 7 bases at V and 1 base at J, leaving 10 bases unmatched. CDR1 and CDR2 from the germline V gene are SQVTM and ANQGSEA. This specimen belongs to a study of CD8+ T cells in alopecia areata. Whole-study results and caveats: Normal scalp had lower clonality than lesional scalp, with alopecia totalis/universalis lesions showing this most strongly. Normal skin contains resident alphabeta T cells, and these are also sequenced in scalp samples.

Extracted from the samples, RNA was reverse transcribed into cDNA to serve as the sequencing template. Sequenced by immunoSEQ multiplex PCR; TCRdb stores in-frame clones only, minus some. The data contain 140,000 or so clones, less than 75% of them singletons. The TCR comes from a human donor in good health. The rearrangement uses TRBV29-1 and TRBJ2-2; 9 positions agree with TRBD1. Specimen: CD8+ T cells sorted from blood. This CDR3 reads CSADQRGQGNTGELFF. The CDR3 nucleotides are TGCAGCGCAGACCAACGGGGACAGGGGAACACCGGGGAGCTGTTTTTT.